Presented here are 20 T cell receptor beta chains from one specimen sequenced in a study of shared clonotypes between healthy human individuals. Measured with immunoSEQ multiplex PCR; TCRdb has only the in-frame clones, and not every one. The data show 520,000 or so clones, around 79% seen once. Sequenced: PBMCs. The receptors come from a woman in her thirties or forties in good health. Some clones in this sample may be carry-over from other donors' samples.

The V call is TRBV5-8, the J call TRBJ1-5, with D possibly TRBD1 on 5 matching bases. The CDR3 totals 13 residues. CDR1 is SGHTS, CDR2 YDEGEE, per germline. Trimming cost V 4 bases and J 9 bases, with 14 bases left between them. The DNA for the CDR3 is TGTGCCAGCAGCCAACGGGGGGGACGGCCCCAGCATTTT. The encoded protein is CASSQRGGRPQHF.

In its sample, this clone was seen a few times. The chain links TRBV6-1 to TRBJ2-5; TRBD2 matches at 10 bases. Germline CDR1 and CDR2: MNHNS and SASEGT. The CDR3 has 14 residues. V dropped 6 bases and J dropped 6; count of bases not matched to a gene: 7. CDR3 amino acids: CASRAGTSEQTQYF. CDR3 DNA: TGTGCCAGCAGGGCCGGGACTAGCGAACAGACCCAGTACTTC.

The J gene is TRBJ2-7, the V gene TRBV7-9; D is perhaps TRBD1 (6 bases). Trimming took off 4 bases at V and 2 bases at J, with 15 bases between the two ends. Germline CDR1 reads SEHNR; CDR2 reads FQNEAQ (reference sequence). CDR3 length equals 15 residues. The CDR3 DNA sequence: TGTGCCAGCAGCTCCGTTGGGGACACCCCCTACGAGCAGTACTTC. This encodes CASSSVGDTPYEQYF.

The genes are TRBV7-3 and TRBJ1-1; no reliable D call. Looked up from germline, CDR1 is SGHTA and CDR2 is FQGTGA. Trimming took 2 bases from V and 2 from J, leaving 6 bases between them. The CDR3 contains 13 residues. CDR3 in DNA: TGTGCCAGCAGCTTAGTCTTAAACACTGAAGCTTTCTTT. It codes for CASSLVLNTEAFF.

V and J are TRBV28 and TRBJ1-5; 8 bases agree with TRBD1. Losses at the gene ends were 6 bases for V and 2 bases for J; bases not matched to a gene: 6. From germline, CDR1 is MDHEN and CDR2 SYDVKM. CDR3 length: 15 residues. In DNA form, the CDR3 reads TGTGCCAGCAGCCGCACAGGGGGTGGCAATCAGCCCCAGCATTTT. Residues: CASSRTGGGNQPQHF.

The chain employs TRBV6-6 and TRBJ2-2, with TRBD2 matching 7 bases. The germline gives CDR1 MNHNY, CDR2 SVGAGI (reference sequence). The CDR3 is 15 amino acids. Trimming cost V 9 bases and J 5 bases; bases outside gene matches: 12. The CDR3 sequence is CASSEGGRSTGELFF. As DNA, the CDR3 is TGTGCCAGTTCAGAGGGCGGGAGATCTACCGGGGAGCTGTTTTTT.

Details on this clone: This same CDR3 is encoded by further DNA sequences in the sample. This sequence joins TRBV5-1 and TRBJ2-5; maybe TRBD2 (5 bases). CDR1 and CDR2 from the germline V gene are SGHRS and YFSETQ. Between the trimmed V and J ends, which lost 0 bases and 4 bases, there was a span of 10 bases. The CDR3 runs 14 residues. CDR3 amino acids: CASSLVAGLETQYF. For the CDR3, the DNA is TGCGCCAGCAGCTTGGTGGCGGGCTTAGAGACCCAGTACTTC.

There are a few counts of this clone. In the same sample, other DNA sequences code for this CDR3. The chain links TRBV2 to TRBJ1-1; D gene ambiguous. This CDR3 contains 11 residues. Germline V gives CDR1 SNHLY, CDR2 FYNNEI. V was clipped by 3 bases and J by 3 bases, with 2 bases between them. The CDR3 here is CASSEYTEAFF. The CDR3, as DNA: TGTGCCAGCAGTGAGTACACTGAAGCTTTCTTT.

This clone has a single count. The J gene is TRBJ1-2, the V gene TRBV5-1, with TRBD1 matching over 8 bases. CDR3 size: 14 residues. Germline CDR1 is SGHRS and CDR2 is YFSETQ. V shed 3 bases and J 4 bases; nucleotides not matched to a gene: 5. The CDR3 loop is CASSSWDRSYGYTF. The CDR3 region has the DNA TGCGCCAGCAGCTCCTGGGACAGGAGCTATGGCTACACCTTC.

This chain uses TRBV19 with TRBJ1-2; 10 bases match TRBD1. The V segment lost 2 bases and the J segment 2 bases; nucleotides outside the gene matches: 5. Germline V gene sequence: CDR1 LNHDA, CDR2 SQIVND (reference sequence). The CDR3 is 16 amino acids. The CDR3 DNA sequence: TGTGCCAGTAGTATATTAGTGGGACAGGGGAACTATGGCTACACCTTC. Residues: CASSILVGQGNYGYTF. The variable domain in full, completed from reference TRBV19 and TRBJ1-2, reads DGGITQSPKYLFRKEGQNVTLSCEQNLNHDAMYWYRQDPGQGLRLIYYSQIVNDFQKGDIAEGYSVSREKKESFPLTVTSAQKNPTAFYLCASSILVGQGNYGYTFGSGTRLTVV.

The V call is TRBV27, the J call TRBJ2-1; D possibly matches TRBD1 or TRBD2 (6 bases each). The CDR3 length is 16 residues. Germline V CDR1 and CDR2: MNHEY, SMNVEV (reference sequence). The V end was cut by 7 bases, the J end by 0 bases, with 16 bases between. CDR3 residues: CASTYQGGTSYNEQFF. CDR3 DNA: TGTGCCAGCACCTATCAAGGGGGGACCTCCTACAATGAGCAGTTCTTC.

The rearrangement uses TRBV7-9 and TRBJ2-7, with a weak D call TRBD1 (6 bases). CDR1 and CDR2 (germline): SEHNR, FQNEAQ (reference sequence). There are 13 residues in the CDR3. The V gene lost 7 bases and the J gene lost 4 bases, with 14 bases spanning the gap. The CDR3 sequence is CASTSGVRYEQYF. DNA of the CDR3: TGTGCCAGCACCTCAGGGGTGAGATACGAGCAGTACTTC.

This chain links TRBV28 with TRBJ1-2, with D hard to call. This CDR3 is built from 11 residues. Germline assignment: CDR1 MDHEN and CDR2 SYDVKM. The germline V and J ends were trimmed by 7 bases and 4 bases, with 7 bases remaining between them. CDR3 in amino acids: CASTAGYGYTF. CDR3 in DNA: TGTGCCAGCACGGCAGGCTATGGCTACACCTTC.

The V and J genes are TRBV18 and TRBJ2-7; TRBD1 matches 8 bases. Trimming cost V 2 bases and J 5 bases; bases outside gene matches: 8. The CDR3 extends over 15 amino acids. Germline V gives CDR1 KGHSH, CDR2 LQKENI. The CDR3 loop reads CASSPLSQGANEQYF. CDR3 in DNA: TGTGCCAGCTCACCATTGTCCCAGGGGGCGAACGAGCAGTACTTC. Using reference TRBV18 and TRBJ2-7 for the parts outside the CDR3, the full variable domain is NAGVMQNPRHLVRRRGQEARLRCSPMKGHSHVYWYRQLPEEGLKFMVYLQKENIIDESGMPKERFSAEFPKEGPSILRIQQVVRGDSAAYFCASSPLSQGANEQYFGPGTRLTVT.

V usage is TRBV19 and J usage is TRBJ2-2, with D uncertain. Deletions cut 3 bases from V and 4 bases from J, with 9 bases between. The CDR3 covers 14 residues. The germline gives CDR1 LNHDA, CDR2 SQIVND (reference sequence). This chain's CDR3 is CASSMGFLTGELFF. The CDR3 DNA follows: TGTGCCAGTAGTATGGGCTTCCTCACCGGGGAGCTGTTTTTT.

This clone was seen only a few times. The V call is TRBV18, the J call TRBJ2-2; weak D call: TRBD1 (5 bases). Germline values: CDR1 KGHSH, CDR2 LQKENI. This CDR3 comprises 16 residues. V was pared by 2 bases and J by 3 bases, with 13 bases between. CDR3 nucleotides: TGTGCCAGCTCACCAGACAGATTGGGCTACACCGGGGAGCTGTTTTTT. This encodes CASSPDRLGYTGELFF.

This chain uses TRBV30 with TRBJ1-2; D might be TRBD1 (6 bases). The CDR3 consists of 11 residues. Trimming left V 7 bases short and J 9 bases short, with 15 bases between. Germline V CDR1 and CDR2: GTSNPN, SVGIG (reference sequence). For the CDR3, the DNA is TGTGCCTTACGGGGGCAGGCTAGCTACACCTTC. It specifies CALRGQASYTF.

J is TRBJ2-3 and V is TRBV28, with 7 bases matching TRBD2. The J segment lost 0 bases and the V segment lost 7 bases, leaving 10 bases of the junction unmatched. Germline assignment: CDR1 MDHEN and CDR2 SYDVKM. CDR3 size: 16 residues. The CDR3 protein is CASNTGGSGSTDTQYF. CDR3 bases: TGTGCCAGCAACACAGGAGGTAGCGGGAGCACAGATACGCAGTATTTT.

The genes are TRBV6-5 and TRBJ1-5; 7 nucleotides align to TRBD1. Germline V lookup: CDR1 MNHEY, CDR2 SVGAGI. Losses at the gene ends were 5 bases for V and 11 bases for J; bases not matched to a gene: 12. The CDR3 loop spans 14 amino acids. The CDR3 DNA follows: TGTGCCAGCAGTATAGACAGGGATCTCTCGACCCAGCATTTT. As protein: CASSIDRDLSTQHF.

This rearrangement joins TRBV29-1 to TRBJ1-2, with 8 bases identical to TRBD1. This CDR3 has 15 residues. Germline V gene sequence: CDR1 SQVTM, CDR2 ANQGSEA. The J segment lost 0 bases and the V segment lost 1 base, leaving 4 bases of the junction unmatched. CDR3 coding DNA: TGCAGCGTTGAAGGGGGGACAGGACCTAACTATGGCTACACCTTC. Encoded protein: CSVEGGTGPNYGYTF.